This entry features one T cell receptor beta chain sequence. As handled by the study authors: From reference gene primer amplification, estimates of nucleated cell counts were derived. Sequencing used immunoSEQ multiplex PCR; TCRdb keeps in-frame clones, though not all of them. V and J calls plus clone size are reproduced from that table; the DNA served to infer D and trimming. The sample records about 260,000 clones, about 89% being singletons. The sample comes from a study of blood T cell repertoires in COVID-19. Study information: Samples of COVID-19 (acute and convalescent) were obtained from the United States, Italy and Spain. The cDNA or gDNA used as material had been derived from T cells, B-cell-depleted T cells, or PBMCs.

The CDR3 is 15 residues long. Germline V CDR1 and CDR2: SGHTA, FQGNSA. V shed 8 bases and J 1 base; nucleotides not matched to a gene: 10. Specimen: peripheral blood. This clonotype was sampled from a woman between 40 and 55 years old who had recovered from COVID-19. This chain joins TRBV7-2 and TRBJ2-7; the match to TRBD2 covers 8 bases. CDR3 amino acids: CASARSLAVSYEQYF. The CDR3 nucleotides are TGTGCCAGCGCAAGGTCACTAGCGGTTTCCTACGAGCAGTACTTC.